This is a list of T cell receptor beta chains from one sample in a study of response to subunit inactivated influenza vaccine. TCRdb re-called the RT-PCR reads with MiXCR, one entry per CDR3 protein. This table has roughly 700,000 distinct CDR3 sequences, approximately 15% appearing once. The sample in question was PBMCs from blood, obtained 14 days before vaccination. These receptors originate from a man between 50 and 59 years old who received an inactivated influenza vaccine. The CDR3 runs from the conserved cysteine through the conserved F or W. D genes are given only for firm matches. A row's size may be missing; if present it is once, few, many or a size class.

v_gene: TRBV7-2
abundance: -
d_gene: -
j_gene: TRBJ2-5
CDR3aa: CASSRRHIPGVETQYF
CDR3nt: TGTGCCAGCAGCAGACGACACATCCCTGGTGTAGAGACCCAGTACTTC

v_gene: TRBV15
abundance: many
d_gene: -
j_gene: TRBJ1-1
CDR3aa: CATSRSYRDEGAFF
CDR3nt: TGTGCCACCAGCAGATCCTACAGGGATGAGGGAGCTTTCTTT

v_gene: TRBV4-1
abundance: -
d_gene: -
j_gene: TRBJ2-5
CDR3aa: CASSPTPGGMQLETQYF
CDR3nt: TGCGCCAGCAGTCCAACCCCGGGCGGAATGCAGCTCGAGACCCAGTACTTC

v_gene: TRBV6-4
abundance: -
d_gene: -
j_gene: TRBJ2-3
CDR3aa: CASGRGVTDTQYF
CDR3nt: TGTGCCAGCGGGCGCGGGGTCACAGATACGCAGTATTTT

v_gene: TRBV2
abundance: few
d_gene: TRBD1
j_gene: TRBJ2-1
CDR3aa: CATAPGTVNEQFF
CDR3nt: TGTGCCACCGCCCCCGGGACAGTAAATGAGCAGTTCTTC

v_gene: TRBV4-1
abundance: -
d_gene: TRBD1
j_gene: TRBJ2-5
CDR3aa: CASSPGQQRETQYF
CDR3nt: TGCGCCAGCAGCCCGGGACAGCAAAGGGAGACCCAGTACTTC

v_gene: TRBV12-3/TRBV12-4
abundance: many
d_gene: TRBD2
j_gene: TRBJ2-3
CDR3aa: CASSRLAGVTDTQYF
CDR3nt: TGTGCCAGCAGTCGACTAGCGGGGGTGACAGATACGCAGTATTTT

v_gene: TRBV7-2
abundance: many
d_gene: -
j_gene: TRBJ2-2
CDR3aa: CASSSTGTTNTGELFF
CDR3nt: TGTGCCAGCAGCTCCACCGGGACAACGAACACCGGGGAGCTGTTTTTT

v_gene: TRBV28
abundance: -
d_gene: TRBD1
j_gene: TRBJ1-6
CDR3aa: CASSTGVSPLHF
CDR3nt: TGTGCCAGCAGCACAGGGGTTTCACCCCTCCACTTT

v_gene: TRBV6-2/TRBV6-3
abundance: few
d_gene: -
j_gene: TRBJ2-7
CDR3aa: CASSYWTSAAVEQYF
CDR3nt: TGTGCCAGCAGTTACTGGACGTCCGCGGCCGTCGAGCAGTACTTC

v_gene: TRBV7-3
abundance: -
d_gene: TRBD2
j_gene: TRBJ2-3
CDR3aa: CASSLSSGGVTDTQYF
CDR3nt: TGTGCCAGCAGCTTAAGTAGCGGGGGCGTCACAGATACGCAGTATTTT

v_gene: TRBV5-1
abundance: many
d_gene: -
j_gene: TRBJ2-5
CDR3aa: CASISQLGSGQETQYF
CDR3nt: TGCGCCAGCATCTCACAGCTGGGTAGCGGACAAGAGACCCAGTACTTC

v_gene: TRBV7-2
abundance: -
d_gene: -
j_gene: TRBJ2-7
CDR3aa: CASSFSGPPYEQYF
CDR3nt: TGTGCCAGCAGCTTCTCAGGGCCCCCTTACGAGCAGTACTTC

v_gene: TRBV4-2
abundance: -
d_gene: -
j_gene: TRBJ2-7
CDR3aa: CASSPRTVSYEQYF
CDR3nt: TGTGCCAGCAGCCCTCGGACAGTCTCCTACGAGCAGTACTTC

v_gene: TRBV7-8
abundance: few
d_gene: -
j_gene: TRBJ1-1
CDR3aa: CASSLGTRDTEAFF
CDR3nt: TGTGCCAGCAGCTTGGGGACGAGGGACACTGAAGCTTTCTTT

v_gene: TRBV5-5
abundance: -
d_gene: TRBD1
j_gene: TRBJ2-1
CDR3aa: CASSPGQGHYNEQFF
CDR3nt: TGTGCCAGCAGCCCGGGACAGGGACACTACAATGAGCAGTTCTTC

v_gene: TRBV10-3
abundance: -
d_gene: TRBD2
j_gene: TRBJ2-7
CDR3aa: CAISEPPGLGTYEQYF
CDR3nt: TGTGCCATCAGTGAGCCACCGGGACTAGGTACCTACGAGCAGTACTTC

v_gene: TRBV9
abundance: few
d_gene: -
j_gene: TRBJ1-6
CDR3aa: CASSVESRVHSYNSPLHF
CDR3nt: TGTGCCAGCAGCGTAGAATCTCGGGTCCACTCCTATAATTCACCCCTCCACTTT

v_gene: TRBV7-9
abundance: -
d_gene: -
j_gene: TRBJ2-3
CDR3aa: CASSLEGRTGTLF
CDR3nt: TGTGCCAGCAGCTTAGAGGGCCGGACTGGAACCCTTTTT

v_gene: TRBV12-3/TRBV12-4
abundance: -
d_gene: -
j_gene: TRBJ2-5
CDR3aa: CASSPRGNQVTQYF
CDR3nt: TGTGCCAGCAGTCCCCGTGGAAACCAAGTGACCCAGTACTTC

v_gene: TRBV11-2
abundance: -
d_gene: TRBD1
j_gene: TRBJ2-5
CDR3aa: CASSFGQGYETQYF
CDR3nt: TGTGCCAGCAGCTTCGGACAGGGTTATGAGACCCAGTACTTC

v_gene: TRBV20-1
abundance: -
d_gene: -
j_gene: TRBJ2-7
CDR3aa: CSANPSGNSYEQYF
CDR3nt: TGCAGTGCAAATCCTTCAGGGAACTCCTACGAGCAGTACTTC

v_gene: TRBV7-2
abundance: -
d_gene: -
j_gene: TRBJ2-4
CDR3aa: CASSSPGRKNIQYF
CDR3nt: TGTGCCAGCAGCTCGCCGGGACGTAAAAACATTCAGTACTTC

v_gene: TRBV20-1
abundance: few
d_gene: -
j_gene: TRBJ2-1
CDR3aa: CSASAIDRYNEQFF
CDR3nt: TGCAGTGCTTCAGCAATAGACAGATACAATGAGCAGTTCTTC

v_gene: TRBV20-1
abundance: few
d_gene: -
j_gene: TRBJ2-6
CDR3aa: CSARDLEAGANVLTF
CDR3nt: TGCAGTGCTAGAGATCTCGAGGCGGGGGCCAACGTCCTGACTTTC

v_gene: TRBV24-1
abundance: -
d_gene: -
j_gene: TRBJ2-7
CDR3aa: CATGDPYAFDEQYF
CDR3nt: TGTGCCACCGGGGACCCGTACGCTTTTGACGAGCAGTACTTC

v_gene: TRBV6-5
abundance: few
d_gene: -
j_gene: TRBJ2-7
CDR3aa: CASSYSFEGYEQYF
CDR3nt: TGTGCCAGCAGTTACTCTTTTGAGGGGTACGAGCAGTACTTC

v_gene: TRBV12-3/TRBV12-4
abundance: few
d_gene: -
j_gene: TRBJ1-2
CDR3aa: CASSLDGTRRGGYTF
CDR3nt: TGTGCCAGCAGTTTAGATGGGACCCGAAGGGGTGGCTACACCTTC

v_gene: TRBV20-1
abundance: -
d_gene: TRBD1
j_gene: TRBJ1-5
CDR3aa: CSATRTGDYSNQPQHF
CDR3nt: TGCAGTGCTACCAGGACAGGGGATTATAGCAATCAGCCCCAGCATTTT

v_gene: TRBV6-1
abundance: many
d_gene: TRBD1
j_gene: TRBJ1-1
CDR3aa: CASARDSYNTEAFF
CDR3nt: TGTGCCAGCGCGAGGGACAGCTACAACACTGAAGCTTTCTTT

v_gene: TRBV18
abundance: few
d_gene: -
j_gene: TRBJ2-1
CDR3aa: CASSPRRYEQFF
CDR3nt: TGTGCCAGCTCACCAAGAAGGTACGAGCAGTTCTTC

v_gene: TRBV30
abundance: few
d_gene: -
j_gene: TRBJ2-6
CDR3aa: CAWSGVRTIASGANVLTF
CDR3nt: TGTGCCTGGAGTGGTGTAAGGACAATAGCCTCTGGGGCCAACGTCCTGACTTTC

v_gene: TRBV12-3/TRBV12-4
abundance: -
d_gene: -
j_gene: TRBJ2-5
CDR3aa: CASSLGTERTQYF
CDR3nt: TGTGCCAGCAGTTTAGGGACCGAGAGGACCCAGTACTTC